The T cell receptor (beta chain) under discussion was sequenced for a study of radiation and T cells in renal cell carcinoma. Germline loops: CDR1 SGHTA, CDR2 FQGNSA. The CDR3 is made up of 11 amino acids. The treatment: treatment-naive control, cytoreductive nephrectomy. This clone has more than one count but fewer than ten. Germline is not matched at one junction end, which may reflect a read error. TCRdb keeps only in-frame clones here, not all; method: immunoSEQ multiplex PCR. This table has around 9,000 clones, approximately 58% appearing once. The input for sequencing was tumor tissue, taken from a patient whose treatment was nephrectomy without radiotherapy. The TCR sequence derives from a man aged 55 to 70 with renal cell carcinoma. The chain has TRBV7-2 and TRBJ1-3, with D unresolved. The CDR3 region is CASSSRNTIYF. CDR3 sequence (DNA): TGTGCCAGCAGCTCTAGAAACACCATATATTTT.